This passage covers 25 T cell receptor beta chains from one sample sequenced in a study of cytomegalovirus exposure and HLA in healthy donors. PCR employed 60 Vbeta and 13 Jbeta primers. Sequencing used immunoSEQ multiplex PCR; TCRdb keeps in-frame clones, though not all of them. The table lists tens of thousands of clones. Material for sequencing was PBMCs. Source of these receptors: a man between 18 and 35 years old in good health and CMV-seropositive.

CDR3 amino acids: CASSFDTLSEAFF. Here the CDR3 DNA reads TGTGCCAGCAGTTTTGACACTCTCTCTGAAGCTTTCTTT. The chain uses TRBV27 and TRBJ1-1, with no clear D. Germline CDR1 MNHEY, CDR2 SMNVEV (reference sequence). V gave up 3 bases and J gave up 6 bases, with 11 bases separating them. This CDR3 contains 13 residues.

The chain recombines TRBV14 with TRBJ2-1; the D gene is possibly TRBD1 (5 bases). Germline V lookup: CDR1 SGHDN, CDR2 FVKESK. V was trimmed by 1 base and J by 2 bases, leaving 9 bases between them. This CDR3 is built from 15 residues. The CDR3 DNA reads TGTGCCAGCAGCCAAGTCAGGGTGCCCTACAATGAGCAGTTCTTC. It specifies CASSQVRVPYNEQFF.

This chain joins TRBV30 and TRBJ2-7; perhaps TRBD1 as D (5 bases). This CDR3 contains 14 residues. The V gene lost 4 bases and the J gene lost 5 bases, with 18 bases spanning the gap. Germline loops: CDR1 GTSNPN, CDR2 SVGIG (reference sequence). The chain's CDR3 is CAWTRQSEPDEQYF. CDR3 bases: TGTGCCTGGACCAGACAGAGTGAACCGGACGAGCAGTACTTC.

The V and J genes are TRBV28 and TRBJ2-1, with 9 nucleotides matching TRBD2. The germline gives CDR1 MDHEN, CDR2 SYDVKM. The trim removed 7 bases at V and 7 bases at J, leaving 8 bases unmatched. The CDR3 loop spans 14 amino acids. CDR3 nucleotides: TGTGCCAGCACCTCTAGCGGGACGGGGAATGAGCAGTTCTTC. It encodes CASTSSGTGNEQFF.

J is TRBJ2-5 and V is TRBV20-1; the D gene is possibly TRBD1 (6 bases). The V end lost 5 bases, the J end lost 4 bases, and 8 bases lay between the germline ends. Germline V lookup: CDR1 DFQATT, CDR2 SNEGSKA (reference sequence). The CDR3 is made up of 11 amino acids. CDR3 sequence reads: CSALGGETQYF. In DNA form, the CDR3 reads TGCAGTGCTCTAGGGGGAGAGACCCAGTACTTC.

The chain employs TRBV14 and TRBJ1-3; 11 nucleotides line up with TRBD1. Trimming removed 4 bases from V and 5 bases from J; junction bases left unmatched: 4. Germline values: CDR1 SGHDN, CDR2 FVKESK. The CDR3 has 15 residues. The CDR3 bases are TGTGCCAGCAGCCGGACAGGGGGCTTGAGAAACACCATATATTTT. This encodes CASSRTGGLRNTIYF.

The CDR3 is CASSLAGVIHEQYF. The CDR3 DNA sequence: TGTGCCAGCAGCTTAGCGGGAGTAATCCACGAGCAGTACTTC. The chain uses TRBV27 and TRBJ2-7; 9 bases align to TRBD2. V was clipped by 6 bases and J by 5 bases; unmatched bases: 8. This CDR3 has 14 residues. Germline V gene sequence: CDR1 MNHEY, CDR2 SMNVEV (reference sequence).

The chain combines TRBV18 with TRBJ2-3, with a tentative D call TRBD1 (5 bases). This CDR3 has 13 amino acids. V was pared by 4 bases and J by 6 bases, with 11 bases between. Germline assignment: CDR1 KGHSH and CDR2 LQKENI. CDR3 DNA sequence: TGTGCCAGCTCACGCGATAACAGGGATACGCAGTATTTT. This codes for CASSRDNRDTQYF.

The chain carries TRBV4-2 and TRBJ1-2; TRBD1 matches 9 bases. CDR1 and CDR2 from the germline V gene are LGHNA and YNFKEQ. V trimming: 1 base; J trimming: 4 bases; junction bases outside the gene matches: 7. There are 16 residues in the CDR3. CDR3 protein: CASSQGVTGGVYGYTF. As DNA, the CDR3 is TGTGCCAGCAGCCAAGGGGTTACAGGGGGCGTCTATGGCTACACCTTC.

The CDR3 coding sequence is TGTGCCAGCAGTCCTCCTACAGGGGGCGATCAGCCCCAGCATTTT. Its protein product is CASSPPTGGDQPQHF. The genes are TRBV28 and TRBJ1-5; 9 bases align to TRBD1. With V trimmed by 5 bases and J by 5 bases, 7 bases remained unmatched. This CDR3 contains 15 residues. Germline V gives CDR1 MDHEN, CDR2 SYDVKM. The variable domain in full, completed from reference TRBV28 and TRBJ1-5, reads DVKVTQSSRYLVKRTGEKVFLECVQDMDHENMFWYRQDPGLGLRLIYFSYDVKMKEKGDIPEGYSVSREKKERFSLILESASTNQTSMYLCASSPPTGGDQPQHFGDGTRLSIL.

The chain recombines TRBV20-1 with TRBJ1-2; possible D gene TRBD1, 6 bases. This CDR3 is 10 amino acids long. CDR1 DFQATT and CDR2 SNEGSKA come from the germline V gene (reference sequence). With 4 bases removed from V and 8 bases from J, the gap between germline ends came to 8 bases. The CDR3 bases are TGCAGTGCTACCCAGGGGGGCTACACCTTC. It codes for CSATQGGYTF.

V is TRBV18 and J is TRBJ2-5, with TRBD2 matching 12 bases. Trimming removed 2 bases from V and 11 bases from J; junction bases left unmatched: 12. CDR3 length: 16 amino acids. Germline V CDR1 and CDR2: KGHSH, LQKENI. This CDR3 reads CASSPSGTSGYSRQYF. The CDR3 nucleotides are TGTGCCAGCTCACCATCCGGGACTAGCGGGTACAGCCGGCAGTACTTC.

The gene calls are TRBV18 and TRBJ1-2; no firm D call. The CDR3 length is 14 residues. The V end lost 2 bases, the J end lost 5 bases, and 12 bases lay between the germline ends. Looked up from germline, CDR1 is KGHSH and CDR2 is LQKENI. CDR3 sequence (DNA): TGTGCCAGCTCACCAGAGGTCAAAGCGTATGGCTACACCTTC. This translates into CASSPEVKAYGYTF.

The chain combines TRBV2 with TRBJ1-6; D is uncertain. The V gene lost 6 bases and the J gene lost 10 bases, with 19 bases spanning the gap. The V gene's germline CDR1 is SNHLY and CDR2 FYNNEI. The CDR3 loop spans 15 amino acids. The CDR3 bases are TGTGCCAGCAGGCCCGAAATGAACCTATTATCACCCCTCCACTTT. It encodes CASRPEMNLLSPLHF.

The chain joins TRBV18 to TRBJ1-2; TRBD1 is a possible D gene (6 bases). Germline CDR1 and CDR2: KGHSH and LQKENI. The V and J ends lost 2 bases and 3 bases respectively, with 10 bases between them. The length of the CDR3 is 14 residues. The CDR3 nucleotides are TGTGCCAGCTCACCAGGGCAGGGGCACTATGGCTACACCTTC. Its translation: CASSPGQGHYGYTF.

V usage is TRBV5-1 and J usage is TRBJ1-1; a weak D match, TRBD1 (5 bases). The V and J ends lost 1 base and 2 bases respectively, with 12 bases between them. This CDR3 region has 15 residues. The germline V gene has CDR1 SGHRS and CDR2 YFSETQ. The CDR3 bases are TGCGCCAGCAGCTTGCAGACAGCCCCTAACACTGAAGCTTTCTTT. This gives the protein CASSLQTAPNTEAFF.

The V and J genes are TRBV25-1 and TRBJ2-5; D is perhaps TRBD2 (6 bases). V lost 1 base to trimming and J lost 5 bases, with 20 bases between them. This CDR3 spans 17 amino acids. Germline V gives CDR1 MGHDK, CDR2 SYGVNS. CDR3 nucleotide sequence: TGTGCCAGCAGTGAATCCGGCGGGGCTAGATACGGGGAGACCCAGTACTTC. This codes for CASSESGGARYGETQYF. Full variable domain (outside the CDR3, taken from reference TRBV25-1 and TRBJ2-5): EADIYQTPRYLVIGTGKKITLECSQTMGHDKMYWYQQDPGMELHLIHYSYGVNSTEKGDLSSESTVSRIRTEHFPLTLESARPSHTSQYLCASSESGGARYGETQYFGPGTRLLVL.

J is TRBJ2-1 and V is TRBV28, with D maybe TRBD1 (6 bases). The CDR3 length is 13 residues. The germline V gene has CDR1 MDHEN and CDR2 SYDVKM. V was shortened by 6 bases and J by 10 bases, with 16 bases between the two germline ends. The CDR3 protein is CASRGASGEEQFF. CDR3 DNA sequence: TGTGCCAGCAGGGGGGCCTCCGGGGAGGAGCAGTTCTTC. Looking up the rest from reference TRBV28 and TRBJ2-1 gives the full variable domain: DVKVTQSSRYLVKRTGEKVFLECVQDMDHENMFWYRQDPGLGLRLIYFSYDVKMKEKGDIPEGYSVSREKKERFSLILESASTNQTSMYLCASRGASGEEQFFGPGTRLTVL.

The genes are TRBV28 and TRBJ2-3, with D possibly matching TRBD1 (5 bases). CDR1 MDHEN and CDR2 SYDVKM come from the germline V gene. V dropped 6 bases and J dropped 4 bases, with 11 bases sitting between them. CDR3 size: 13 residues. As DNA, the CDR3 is TGTGCCAGCAGCCTAGGGGTTTCAGATACGCAGTATTTT. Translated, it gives CASSLGVSDTQYF.

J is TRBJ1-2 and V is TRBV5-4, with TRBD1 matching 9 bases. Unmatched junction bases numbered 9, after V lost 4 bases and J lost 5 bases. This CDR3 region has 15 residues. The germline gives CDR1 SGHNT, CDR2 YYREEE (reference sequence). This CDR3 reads CASSATGTGIYGYTF. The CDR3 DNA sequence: TGTGCCAGCAGCGCAACCGGGACAGGGATTTATGGCTACACCTTC. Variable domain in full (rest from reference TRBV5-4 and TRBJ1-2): ETGVTQSPTHLIKTRGQQVTLRCSSQSGHNTVSWYQQALGQGPQFIFQYYREEENGRGNFPPRFSGLQFPNYSSELNVNALELDDSALYLCASSATGTGIYGYTFGSGTRLTVV.

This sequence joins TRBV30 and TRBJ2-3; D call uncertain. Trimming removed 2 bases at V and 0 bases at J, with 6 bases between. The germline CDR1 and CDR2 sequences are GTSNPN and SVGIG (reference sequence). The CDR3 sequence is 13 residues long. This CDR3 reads CAWSWPSTDTQYF. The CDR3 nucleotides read TGTGCCTGGAGTTGGCCTAGCACAGATACGCAGTATTTT.

This CDR3 is CASSSGGATGELFF. The CDR3 nucleotides read TGTGCCAGCAGTAGCGGGGGGGCCACCGGGGAGCTGTTTTTT. This chain uses TRBV6-4 with TRBJ2-2; 10 bases map to TRBD2. The CDR3 loop spans 14 amino acids. Germline lookup yields CDR1 MRHNA and CDR2 SNTAGT. The ends lost 5 bases at V and 4 bases at J; junction bases unmatched: 1.

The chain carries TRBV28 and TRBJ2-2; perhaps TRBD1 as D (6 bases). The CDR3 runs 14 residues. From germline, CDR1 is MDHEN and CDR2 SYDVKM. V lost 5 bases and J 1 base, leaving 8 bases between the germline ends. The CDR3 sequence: CASSQQGNTGELFF. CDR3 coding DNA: TGTGCCAGCAGTCAACAGGGGAACACCGGGGAGCTGTTTTTT.

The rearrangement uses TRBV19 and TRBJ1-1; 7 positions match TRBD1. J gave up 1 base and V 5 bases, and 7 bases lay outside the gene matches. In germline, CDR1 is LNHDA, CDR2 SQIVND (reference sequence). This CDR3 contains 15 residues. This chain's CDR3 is CASSAWDSENTEAFF. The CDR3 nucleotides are TGTGCCAGTAGTGCCTGGGACAGCGAGAACACTGAAGCTTTCTTT.

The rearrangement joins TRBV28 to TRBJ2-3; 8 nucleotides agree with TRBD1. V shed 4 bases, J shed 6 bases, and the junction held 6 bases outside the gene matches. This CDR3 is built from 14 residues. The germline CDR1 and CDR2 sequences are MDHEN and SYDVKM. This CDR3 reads CASSSGQGRDTQYF. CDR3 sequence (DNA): TGTGCCAGCAGTTCCGGACAGGGCAGGGATACGCAGTATTTT. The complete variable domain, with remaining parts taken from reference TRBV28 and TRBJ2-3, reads DVKVTQSSRYLVKRTGEKVFLECVQDMDHENMFWYRQDPGLGLRLIYFSYDVKMKEKGDIPEGYSVSREKKERFSLILESASTNQTSMYLCASSSGQGRDTQYFGPGTRLTVL.